One sample yielded the 27 T cell receptor beta chains listed below, sequenced in a study of lymphopenia after photon versus proton radiotherapy. Assay: immunoSEQ multiplex PCR; the TCRdb copy retains only in-frame clones and omits some. The sample records tens of thousands of clones, about four fifths being singletons. The starting material was peripheral blood, obtained from a patient treated with proton-based radiotherapy. The receptors come from a man aged 55 to 70 with pancreatic cancer.

The chain links TRBV6-5 to TRBJ2-7, with 7 bases fitting TRBD2. V lost 1 base and J lost 3; bases outside the gene matches: 6. The CDR3 covers 15 residues. CDR1 and CDR2 (germline): MNHEY, SVGAGI. The CDR3 loop is CASSYFASGNYEQYF. CDR3 DNA: TGTGCCAGCAGTTACTTTGCTAGCGGAAACTACGAGCAGTACTTC.

J is TRBJ2-2 and V is TRBV7-2; D not certain. This CDR3 has 14 residues. Germline V gives CDR1 SGHTA, CDR2 FQGNSA. The ends were cut back, 2 bases at V and 8 bases at J, with 12 bases in the middle. The CDR3 coding sequence is TGTGCCAGCAGCTTAATCCGGTCCCGAGGGGAGCTGTTTTTT. Its protein product is CASSLIRSRGELFF.

This clone was seen a single time. This chain connects TRBV19 to TRBJ1-1; 9 bases match TRBD1. V lost 5 bases and J lost 9; bases outside the gene matches: 31. CDR3 size: 21 residues. Looked up from germline, CDR1 is LNHDA and CDR2 is SQIVND (reference sequence). The chain's CDR3 is CASSGEWGQGDWRVREWQAFF. The DNA of the CDR3 is TGTGCCAGTAGTGGGGAATGGGGACAGGGAGACTGGAGAGTGCGAGAGTGGCAAGCTTTCTTT.

In the case of this clone: Germline is not matched at one junction end, which may reflect a read error. The chain is built from TRBV7-7 and TRBJ2-1, with 8 bases matching TRBD2. The CDR3 extends over 15 amino acids. CDR1 and CDR2 from the germline V gene are SSHAT and FNYEAQ (reference sequence). The CDR3 sequence is CASSPLAGKYNEQFF. As DNA, the CDR3 is TGTGCTAGCAGCCCCTTAGCGGGAAAGTACAATGAGCAGTTCTTC.

The J gene is TRBJ2-2, the V gene TRBV19, with TRBD2 identical over 9 bases. Germline CDR1 reads LNHDA; CDR2 reads SQIVND (reference sequence). The J segment lost 0 bases and the V segment lost 4 bases, leaving 3 bases of the junction unmatched. The CDR3 length is 16 residues. CDR3 region: CASSRLAGPNTGELFF. For the CDR3, the DNA is TGTGCCAGTAGTAGGCTAGCGGGGCCGAACACCGGGGAGCTGTTTTTT.

The chain uses TRBV19 and TRBJ1-5; the D gene is possibly TRBD1 (5 bases). This CDR3 contains 15 residues. CDR1 is LNHDA and CDR2 is SQIVND in the germline V gene (reference sequence). V lost 6 bases and J lost 4, with 16 bases in between. CDR3 protein: CASSPWRDGNQPQHF. CDR3 DNA: TGTGCCAGTAGCCCTTGGAGGGACGGAAATCAGCCCCAGCATTTT.

The CDR3 coding sequence is TGTGCCAGCAGTCCCAACGGCCCCCCCGGGGAGCAGTTCTTC. This encodes CASSPNGPPGEQFF. This chain links TRBV2 with TRBJ2-1; D gene uncertain. The CDR3 loop spans 14 amino acids. V was shortened by 5 bases and J by 10 bases, with 18 bases between the two germline ends. Germline lookup yields CDR1 SNHLY and CDR2 FYNNEI.

The chain uses TRBV6-4 and TRBJ2-6; TRBD1 agrees at 9 bases. The CDR3 spans 15 residues. The germline V gene encodes CDR1 MRHNA and CDR2 SNTAGT. After removal of 8 bases from V and 2 bases from J, the junction contained 4 bases not matched to a gene. The DNA of the CDR3 is TGTGCCAGCGGGAGGACAGGGGCTGGGGCCAACGTCCTGACTTTC. Translation: CASGRTGAGANVLTF.

The chain uses TRBV28 and TRBJ2-7, with 8 nucleotides matching TRBD1. Germline CDR1 is MDHEN and CDR2 is SYDVKM. The CDR3 has 18 amino acids. Trimming cost V 6 bases and J 0 bases; bases outside gene matches: 16. The CDR3 bases are TGTGCCAGCAGCCGACGGAACCTCCGGGACAGGACCTCCTACGAGCAGTACTTC. Protein: CASSRRNLRDRTSYEQYF.

The chain joins TRBV28 to TRBJ1-5; 7 bases line up with TRBD1. The V segment lost 2 bases and the J segment 7 bases; nucleotides outside the gene matches: 8. Germline V lookup: CDR1 MDHEN, CDR2 SYDVKM. The CDR3 consists of 15 residues. CDR3 in DNA: TGTGCCAGCAGTTTACTTGGGGACAGAAAGCAGCCCCAGCATTTT. Translation: CASSLLGDRKQPQHF.

The gene calls are TRBV5-6 and TRBJ1-2, with unresolved D. V lost 6 bases and J lost 6, with 15 bases in between. The CDR3 totals 13 residues. In germline, CDR1 is SGHDT, CDR2 YYEEEE. The CDR3 spells CASIREGSNGYTF. CDR3 DNA: TGTGCCAGCATCCGAGAGGGCTCGAATGGCTACACCTTC.

The table lists this clone with a few counts. The chain links TRBV9 to TRBJ1-1, with TRBD1 matching over 8 bases. CDR3 length: 17 residues. The germline CDR1 and CDR2 sequences are SGDLS and YYNGEE. Trimming at V came to 4 bases and at J to 0 bases, leaving 11 bases not matched to a gene. The CDR3 sequence is CASSPHPMGQVNTEAFF. For the CDR3, the DNA is TGTGCCAGCAGCCCCCATCCTATGGGACAGGTGAACACTGAAGCTTTCTTT.

This sequence joins TRBV7-2 and TRBJ2-7, with 9 nucleotides matching TRBD1. From germline, CDR1 is SGHTA and CDR2 FQGNSA. CDR3 length equals 15 residues. Trimming at V came to 6 bases and at J to 1 base, leaving 7 bases not matched to a gene. Written as DNA, the CDR3 is TGTGCCAGCAGGGGACCGGGACAGGGATCCTACGAGCAGTACTTC. The encoded protein is CASRGPGQGSYEQYF.

The V gene is TRBV7-6, the J gene TRBJ1-6, with 7 bases lining up with TRBD1. V dropped 3 bases and J dropped 10; count of bases not matched to a gene: 6. The length of the CDR3 is 14 residues. CDR1 and CDR2 from the germline V gene are SGHVS and FNYEAQ. The DNA of the CDR3 is TGTGCCAGCAGCTTCGGACAGGCGGGATCACCCCTCCACTTT. This gives the protein CASSFGQAGSPLHF.

The chain employs TRBV5-6 and TRBJ1-1; 8 positions match TRBD1. CDR1 and CDR2 from the germline V gene are SGHDT and YYEEEE. The CDR3 runs 14 residues. V dropped 0 bases and J dropped 10; count of bases not matched to a gene: 8. CDR3 DNA sequence: TGTGCCAGCAGCTTGGGTGCCCAGGGGGCAGGAGCTTTCTTT. Protein: CASSLGAQGAGAFF.

This chain connects TRBV28 to TRBJ1-5; 8 bases match TRBD1. V was pared by 7 bases and J by 5 bases, with 16 bases of the junction left unmatched. The CDR3 runs to 17 residues. Germline values: CDR1 MDHEN, CDR2 SYDVKM. The CDR3 DNA reads TGTGCCAGCACGCCGGGACAGGCCCTCAATCCCCATCAGCCCCAGCATTTT. Its translation: CASTPGQALNPHQPQHF.

The rearrangement uses TRBV30 and TRBJ2-2; D possibly corresponds to TRBD2 (5 bases). V was trimmed by 8 bases and J by 6 bases, leaving 22 bases between them. Germline loops: CDR1 GTSNPN, CDR2 SVGIG (reference sequence). The CDR3 has 15 residues. The CDR3 bases are TGTGCCGCTGGAAGTTTCGGCGGAGGTGCCGGGGAGCTGTTTTTT. The encoded protein is CAAGSFGGGAGELFF. The whole variable domain, remainder taken from reference TRBV30 and TRBJ2-2, is SQTIHQWPATLVQPVGSPLSLECTVEGTSNPNLYWYRQAAGRGLQLLFYSVGIGQISSEVPQNLSASRPQDRQFILSSKKLLLSDSGFYLCAAGSFGGGAGELFFGEGSRLTVL.

V is TRBV18 and J is TRBJ2-6, with 9 bases matching TRBD2. J was trimmed by 0 bases and V by 3 bases; bases with no gene match: 9. The germline gives CDR1 KGHSH, CDR2 LQKENI. CDR3 length equals 19 residues. CDR3 bases: TGTGCCAGCTCACCCGTTGCTAGCGGGGAGGGCTCTGGGGCCAACGTCCTGACTTTC. It is translated as CASSPVASGEGSGANVLTF. The full variable domain, rest sourced from reference TRBV18 and TRBJ2-6, is NAGVMQNPRHLVRRRGQEARLRCSPMKGHSHVYWYRQLPEEGLKFMVYLQKENIIDESGMPKERFSAEFPKEGPSILRIQQVVRGDSAAYFCASSPVASGEGSGANVLTFGAGSRLTVL.

The chain has TRBV6-5 and TRBJ1-1; 7 nucleotides line up with TRBD1. Trimming removed 8 bases from V and 4 bases from J; junction bases left unmatched: 7. CDR1 MNHEY and CDR2 SVGAGI come from the germline V gene. The CDR3 is 13 residues long. The CDR3 is CASSTGRVTEAFF. CDR3 DNA: TGTGCCAGCTCGACAGGGAGGGTCACTGAAGCTTTCTTT.

The CDR3 sequence: CASSEFEQQFF. The CDR3 DNA reads as TGTGCCAGCAGTGAATTCGAACAGCAGTTCTTC. The chain couples TRBV2 to TRBJ2-1, with D unresolved. V was cut by 2 bases and J by 11 bases, with 7 bases left in between. Germline lookup yields CDR1 SNHLY and CDR2 FYNNEI. The CDR3 sequence is 11 residues long.

This chain joins TRBV2 and TRBJ2-1; TRBD1 might be the D (5 bases). Trimming took 9 bases from V and 0 from J, leaving 12 bases between them. The CDR3 has 14 residues. Germline CDR1 reads SNHLY; CDR2 reads FYNNEI. The CDR3 loop reads CASNLGVSYNEQFF. CDR3 in DNA: TGTGCCAGTAATCTAGGGGTCTCCTACAATGAGCAGTTCTTC.

The chain recombines TRBV5-1 with TRBJ2-1, with D unresolved. The germline V gene encodes CDR1 SGHRS and CDR2 YFSETQ. The CDR3 length is 11 residues. The V end was cut by 0 bases, the J end by 8 bases, with 3 bases between. CDR3 region: CASSLAYEQFF. CDR3 sequence (DNA): TGCGCCAGCAGCTTGGCATATGAGCAGTTCTTC.

This clone was found a few times. The chain couples TRBV5-1 to TRBJ2-7; tentative D call: TRBD1 (6 bases). Trimming left V 4 bases short and J 0 bases short, with 14 bases between. The CDR3 consists of 15 residues. Germline CDR1 is SGHRS and CDR2 is YFSETQ. The CDR3 is CASSTKPDSSYEQYF. For the CDR3, the DNA is TGCGCCAGCAGCACCAAACCGGACAGCTCCTACGAGCAGTACTTC.

This chain links TRBV7-6 with TRBJ2-7; D not certain. Germline V CDR1 and CDR2: SGHVS, FNYEAQ. CDR3 length equals 11 residues. V was cut by 1 base and J by 5 bases, with 3 bases left in between. CDR3 coding DNA: TGTGCCAGCAGCTTAGGGGACGAGCAGTACTTC. Amino acids: CASSLGDEQYF.

The V gene is TRBV5-1, the J gene TRBJ2-7, with 12 nucleotides matching TRBD1. The CDR3 is 17 amino acids. Germline V CDR1 and CDR2: SGHRS, YFSETQ. V dropped 0 bases and J dropped 6; count of bases not matched to a gene: 10. CDR3 DNA sequence: TGCGCCAGCAGCTTGGTAGTAGTTGGGACAGGGGGCGGCGAGCAGTACTTC. Protein sequence: CASSLVVVGTGGGEQYF.

The sample holds a few counts of this clone. This rearrangement joins TRBV5-1 to TRBJ1-1; no definite D call. The CDR3 contains 14 residues. Per germline, CDR1 SGHRS and CDR2 YFSETQ. The V and J ends lost 0 bases and 5 bases respectively, with 11 bases between them. CDR3 sequence: CASSLELIGTEAFF. CDR3 DNA: TGCGCCAGCAGCTTGGAGCTGATTGGGACTGAAGCTTTCTTT.

V is TRBV28 and J is TRBJ1-1, with D uncertain. There are 14 residues in the CDR3. Germline values: CDR1 MDHEN, CDR2 SYDVKM. Trimming stripped 2 bases from V and 0 bases from J, with 7 bases between. The CDR3, as DNA: TGTGCCAGCAGTTTACTCAGGCTGAACACTGAAGCTTTCTTT. Translation: CASSLLRLNTEAFF.